This T cell receptor beta chain originates from a study of shared clonotypes between healthy human individuals. Study background: There were three CD4 naive, three CD4 memory, two CD8 naive and one CD8 memory plates per donor.

Germline values: CDR1 SGHDT, CDR2 YYEEEE. After removal of 3 bases from V and 5 bases from J, the junction contained 9 bases not matched to a gene. The CDR3 has 16 residues. CD45RO negativity and positive selection for CCR7 defined naive CD8 cells, a population that excluded terminally differentiated effector memory CD45RA+ cells. With regard to this clone: The antigen is undetermined.

Some clones are missing from TCRdb's copy, which holds only in-frame ones; the method was immunoSEQ multiplex PCR. Among some 2,000,000 clones listed, about 95% were seen once. General study points: A handful of donors held about 4.5% of naive CD4 clonotypes in common. Clonotype sharing levels among donors were expected to vary with sequencing depth.

Sequenced material: naive CD8+ T cells sorted from blood. The TCR sequence derives from a man aged 18 to 35 in good health. The gene calls are TRBV5-6 and TRBJ2-2; 8 nucleotides agree with TRBD2. CDR3 amino acids: CASSSGTSKGTGELFF. The CDR3 coding sequence is TGTGCCAGCAGCTCCGGGACTAGTAAAGGGACCGGGGAGCTGTTTTTT.